This entry concerns a single TCR beta chain. Its antigen is not known. The use of a sample-barcoded 5' primer and a J-beta primer mix characterized a second PCR of about 7 to 12 cycles. Using its own MiXCR run on the 5' RACE reads, TCRdb lists one record per CDR3 protein. This sample has about 1 million distinct CDR3 sequences, with 45% found just once. These data are taken from a study of blood T cells in healthy people across ages. Study-level results: Roughly linearly, TCR beta diversity per million T cells fell as age increased. Lack of knowledge of donor CMV status possibly confounded expanded clonotype changes. In long-lived donors, naive CD4+ cell counts and diversity exceeded those of aged donors.

Sequencing used blood. This TCR was recovered from a woman aged 55-75 years in good health.

The CDR3: CSARDLGGLQETQYF. CDR3 DNA: TGCAGTGCTAGAGATTTGGGCGGCCTCCAAGAGACCCAGTACTTC. The chain recombines TRBV20-1 with TRBJ2-5; D unclear. V lost 0 bases to trimming and J lost 1 base, with 12 bases between them. CDR1 and CDR2 (germline): DFQATT, SNEGSKA (reference sequence). The CDR3 is 15 amino acids.